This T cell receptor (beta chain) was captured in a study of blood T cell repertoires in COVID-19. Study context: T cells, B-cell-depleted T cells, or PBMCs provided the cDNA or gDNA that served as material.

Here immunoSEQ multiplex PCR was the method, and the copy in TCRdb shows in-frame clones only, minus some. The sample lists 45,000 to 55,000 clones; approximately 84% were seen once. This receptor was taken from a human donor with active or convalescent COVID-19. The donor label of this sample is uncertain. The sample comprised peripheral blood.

In DNA form, the CDR3 reads TGCGCCAGCAGCTTGAAGAGGACGCGGGCGGGAGGTCCCTCCTACGAGCAGTACTTC. It yields the protein CASSLKRTRAGGPSYEQYF. The V call is TRBV5-1, the J call TRBJ2-7, with TRBD2 matching over 8 bases. The germline V gene encodes CDR1 SGHRS and CDR2 YFSETQ. The CDR3 covers 19 residues. The V and J ends lost 1 base and 0 bases, in that order; junction bases with no gene match: 15.